The next 17 T cell receptor beta chains were all read from a single sample in a study of blood T cell repertoires in COVID-19 (dated by TCRdb to about 2020). The protocol used for the library was the immunoSEQ multiplex PCR assay. TCRdb provides this immuneACCESS table in a form limited to in-frame rearrangements. Some clones are lacking; in checked studies, under half of them reflect an unresolved V gene, and why the rest are absent is not known. The sample table records about 260,000 clones; 87% of these occur just once. In total, the top ten clones hold 2% to 2.5% of the sample. The sequencing input was peripheral blood. The source of these receptors is a woman in her 50s who had recovered from COVID-19.

V gene TRBV7-9 combines with J gene TRBJ1-2; D is perhaps TRBD1 (6 bases). Trimming cost V 6 bases and J 2 bases, with 10 bases left between them. Germline CDR1 and CDR2: SEHNR and FQNEAQ (reference sequence). The CDR3 extends over 13 amino acids. The CDR3 sequence is CASSRGQNYGYTF. In DNA, the CDR3 is TGTGCCAGCAGTCGTGGACAGAACTATGGCTACACCTTC. The whole variable domain, remainder taken from reference TRBV7-9 and TRBJ1-2, is DTGVSQNPRHKITKRGQNVTFRCDPISEHNRLYWYRQTLGQGPEFLTYFQNEAQLEKSRLLSDRFSAERPKGSFSTLEIQRTEQGDSAMYLCASSRGQNYGYTFGSGTRLTVV.

This chain uses TRBV5-1 with TRBJ1-2; TRBD1 might be the D (6 bases). The CDR3 is 15 amino acids. Germline V CDR1 and CDR2: SGHRS, YFSETQ. Between the trimmed V and J ends, which lost 5 bases and 4 bases, there was a span of 18 bases. In nucleotides, the CDR3 is TGCGCCAGCAGTTTAGGATTTACAGGGAGCTATGGCTACACCTTC. It codes for CASSLGFTGSYGYTF. The full variable domain, in which reference TRBV5-1 and TRBJ1-2 provide the parts outside the CDR3, is KAGVTQTPRYLIKTRGQQVTLSCSPISGHRSVSWYQQTPGQGLQFLFEYFSETQRNKGNFPGRFSGRQFSNSRSEMNVSTLELGDSALYLCASSLGFTGSYGYTFGSGTRLTVV.

The chain uses TRBV6-1 and TRBJ2-7; tentative D call: TRBD2 (8 bases). CDR3 length: 15 residues. CDR1 and CDR2 (germline): MNHNS, SASEGT. Trimming shortened V by 3 bases and J by 4 bases, and 16 bases separated the two germline ends. In nucleotides, the CDR3 is TGTGCCAGCAGTGATCCCCGGGAGGGGGCGTACGAGCAGTACTTC. It codes for CASSDPREGAYEQYF.

The rearrangement uses TRBV30 and TRBJ2-7, with 10 bases aligning to TRBD1. Trimming at V came to 1 base and at J to 3 bases, leaving 12 bases not matched to a gene. CDR1 GTSNPN and CDR2 SVGIG come from the germline V gene (reference sequence). This CDR3 spans 17 amino acids. This CDR3 is CAWSGGTGTGVFYEQYF. CDR3 DNA: TGTGCCTGGAGTGGCGGAACCGGGACAGGGGTGTTCTACGAGCAGTACTTC.

CDR3 protein: CASTRQGVNTEAFF. In DNA, the CDR3 is TGTGCCAGCACCAGACAGGGAGTAAACACTGAAGCTTTCTTT. The rearrangement joins TRBV7-9 to TRBJ1-1, with 7 bases aligning to TRBD1. V lost 7 bases to trimming and J lost 2 bases; unmatched junction nucleotides: 7. From germline, CDR1 is SEHNR and CDR2 FQNEAQ (reference sequence). This CDR3 has 14 amino acids. The variable domain in full, completed from reference TRBV7-9 and TRBJ1-1, reads DTGVSQNPRHKITKRGQNVTFRCDPISEHNRLYWYRQTLGQGPEFLTYFQNEAQLEKSRLLSDRFSAERPKGSFSTLEIQRTEQGDSAMYLCASTRQGVNTEAFFGQGTRLTVV.

The chain employs TRBV11-2 and TRBJ1-2; TRBD1 might be the D (5 bases). This CDR3 comprises 15 residues. Trimming cost V 1 base and J 4 bases, with 13 bases left between them. Germline lookup yields CDR1 SGHAT and CDR2 FQNNGV. The CDR3 nucleotides are TGTGCCAGCAGCTTAGGGCAGGGTCCCTTCTATGGCTACACCTTC. Its translation: CASSLGQGPFYGYTF.

The J gene is TRBJ1-2, the V gene TRBV10-3; the D gene is possibly TRBD1 (6 bases). V was pared by 6 bases and J by 0 bases, with 17 bases between. CDR1 is ENHRY and CDR2 is SYGVKD in the germline V gene. The CDR3 extends over 16 amino acids. CDR3 DNA sequence: TGTGCCATCAGAAGCGTACAGGGCCGTTCTAACTATGGCTACACCTTC. Residues: CAIRSVQGRSNYGYTF.

This clone was seen a few times. V usage is TRBV28 and J usage is TRBJ1-1; D is unresolved. This CDR3 region has 13 residues. From germline, CDR1 is MDHEN and CDR2 SYDVKM. V was shortened by 4 bases and J by 1 base, with 7 bases between the two germline ends. Written as DNA, the CDR3 is TGTGCCAGCAGTTGGTACTCGAACACTGAAGCTTTCTTT. Translated, it gives CASSWYSNTEAFF.

This chain links TRBV11-2 with TRBJ1-4; no clear D gene. Trimming took 1 base from V and 0 from J, leaving 9 bases between them. Germline assignment: CDR1 SGHAT and CDR2 FQNNGV. The CDR3 covers 16 residues. The CDR3 sequence is CASSLGAWATNEKLFF. The CDR3 bases are TGTGCCAGCAGCTTAGGGGCATGGGCAACTAATGAAAAACTGTTTTTT.

V is TRBV5-1 and J is TRBJ1-3, with a possible D match to TRBD1 (5 bases). CDR3 length: 14 residues. The germline gives CDR1 SGHRS, CDR2 YFSETQ. Deletions cut 4 bases from V and 11 bases from J, with 19 bases between. The CDR3 coding sequence is TGCGCCAGCAGCCGCGATATTACAGGCGCTCCCATATATTTT. This encodes CASSRDITGAPIYF.

This chain links TRBV6-2 or TRBV6-3 with TRBJ1-5; 8 nucleotides line up with TRBD1. The CDR3 length is 16 residues. V shed 2 bases and J 3 bases; nucleotides not matched to a gene: 6. Germline V gene sequence: CDR1 MNHEY, CDR2 SVGEGT. The CDR3 region is CASSYSGQGSNQPQHF. In DNA, the CDR3 is TGTGCCAGCAGTTACAGCGGACAGGGCTCCAATCAGCCCCAGCATTTT.

In its sample, this clone was seen a few times. CDR3 nucleotide sequence: TGTGCCAGCAGTCCTCAGACAGGTTCGAGGAAAGGCTACACCTTC. As protein: CASSPQTGSRKGYTF. The gene calls are TRBV28 and TRBJ1-2; D is perhaps TRBD1 (6 bases). The CDR3 covers 15 residues. V was shortened by 5 bases and J by 8 bases, with 21 bases between the two germline ends. Germline assignment: CDR1 MDHEN and CDR2 SYDVKM.

V is TRBV6-5 and J is TRBJ2-7; TRBD1 might be the D (6 bases). Trimming took 4 bases from V and 2 from J, leaving 15 bases between them. Germline V CDR1 and CDR2: MNHEY, SVGAGI. The length of the CDR3 is 15 residues. This chain's CDR3 is CASSLSQGFAYEQYF. In DNA, the CDR3 is TGTGCCAGCAGTTTAAGTCAGGGGTTCGCCTACGAGCAGTACTTC.

Comments on this clone: One end of the junction varies from germline; a read error may be responsible. The chain carries TRBV28 and TRBJ1-3; 9 nucleotides match TRBD1. CDR1 and CDR2 (germline): MDHEN, SYDVKM. CDR3 size: 15 residues. CDR3 sequence: CASSPPDRGGYTIYF. CDR3 in DNA: TGTGCCAGCAGTCCGCCGGACAGGGGTGGATACACCATATATTTT.

As to this clone: Other DNA variants within this sample encode the same CDR3. The CDR3 DNA is TGTGCCAGCAGCCTGACTAGTTTCCCCGATACGCAGTATTTT. As protein: CASSLTSFPDTQYF. The chain couples TRBV7-2 to TRBJ2-3; a possible D gene is TRBD2 (6 bases). The CDR3 sequence is 14 residues long. Germline V gene lookup returns CDR1 SGHTA and CDR2 FQGNSA. V was clipped by 5 bases and J by 6 bases, with 15 bases between them.

This chain connects TRBV28 to TRBJ1-2; D might be TRBD1 (6 bases). V was pared by 6 bases and J by 8 bases, with 16 bases between. Germline-derived CDR1 and CDR2 are MDHEN and SYDVKM. The CDR3 is 13 amino acids. DNA of the CDR3: TGTGCCAGCAGGACCCAGGGGAGGGAGGGCTACACCTTC. It codes for CASRTQGREGYTF.

The CDR3: CASSVSLAGGPYEQYF. In DNA form, the CDR3 reads TGTGCCAGCAGCGTAAGTCTAGCGGGAGGGCCCTACGAGCAGTACTTC. The rearrangement uses TRBV9 and TRBJ2-7; 12 nucleotides align to TRBD2. Germline lookup yields CDR1 SGDLS and CDR2 YYNGEE. Trimming cost V 1 base and J 2 bases; bases outside gene matches: 4. The CDR3 is 16 amino acids. Full variable domain (missing parts from reference TRBV9 and TRBJ2-7): DSGVTQTPKHLITATGQRVTLRCSPRSGDLSVYWYQQSLDQGLQFLIQYYNGEERAKGNILERFSAQQFPDLHSELNLSSLELGDSALYFCASSVSLAGGPYEQYFGPGTRLTVT.